The sequence of this TCR beta chain was determined in a study of blood T cell repertoires in COVID-19. Overall study: Whether acute or convalescent, the COVID-19 samples came from the United States, Italy and Spain.

Assay used: immunoSEQ multiplex PCR; TCRdb lists only in-frame clones, some missing. This sample has 50,000 or so clones; about 90% occur once, and the top ten carry roughly 13%. Per germline, CDR1 SGHVS and CDR2 FQNEAQ. The ends were cut back, 1 base at V and 9 bases at J, with 13 bases in the middle. The CDR3 has 15 residues. J is TRBJ1-6 and V is TRBV7-8, with D hard to call. This TCR came from an elderly man with acute or convalescent COVID-19. Input material: peripheral blood. The CDR3 reads CASSLGAIVGSPLHF. The CDR3 coding sequence is TGTGCCAGCAGCTTAGGGGCGATTGTGGGTTCACCCCTCCACTTT.